The rows below give T cell receptor beta chains drawn from one sample of a study of blood T cell repertoires in COVID-19. TCRdb's table, derived via immunoSEQ multiplex PCR, lists solely in-frame clones and lacks some. The table lists fewer than 300,000 clones, about nine tenths of them singletons. Sequenced: peripheral blood. These receptors were taken from a person aged 18 to 30 with COVID-19, enrolled during active disease. The conserved cysteine and the conserved F or W are not part of the CDR3 here.

>TRBJ2-1|TRBV1
TSSTWTSGWADEQF
>TRBJ2-5|TRBV7-9
ASSLVVFETQY
>TRBJ2-2|TRBV6-5
ASRAGTGLAGELF
>TRBJ2-1|TRBV7-2
ASSLVRPRREFYNEQF
>TRBJ2-7|TRBV3-1/TRBV3-2
ASSLLPGQNSYEQY
>TRBJ1-1|TRBV11-2
ASSPGQGNTEAF
>TRBJ1-2|TRBV15
ATSAGDSRIGGYT
>TRBJ2-7|TRBV4-1
ASSQEAAGLYEQY
>TRBJ1-2|TRBV29-1
SVYEAIRGVGYGYT
>TRBJ1-2|TRBV19
ASSGQEAYGYT
>TRBJ2-5|TRBV9
ASSVDRGTQETQY
>TRBJ1-2|TRBV5-6
ASSRLQGDGYT
>TRBJ1-1|TRBV7-2
ASSPDRKDTEAF
>TRBJ1-3|TRBV5-5
ASSLGPLSGNTIY
>TRBJ1-5|TRBV7-8
ASSSHASGGQPQH
>TRBJ1-5|TRBV4-3
ASSQERSQPQH
>TRBJ1-1|TRBV6-6
ASSYSELNTEAF
>TRBJ2-3|TRBV7-3
ASSSLGLLSTDTQY
>TRBJ1-2|TRBV30
AWSVLFRGRGGYT
>TRBJ2-7|TRBV27
ASSLGTGGVYEQY
>TRBJ1-5|TRBV19
ASSSTGTGGGGRNQPQH
>TRBJ2-7|TRBV5-4
ASSAEGAGGAYEQY
>TRBJ2-5|TRBV21-1
ASSKALTGGETQY
>TRBJ2-1|TRBV19
ASSIYTGRYNEQF
>TRBJ2-3|TRBV27
ASSLGLLSTDTQY
>TRBJ1-4|TRBV14
ASGQHNEKLF
>TRBJ1-6|TRBV7-9
ASSFGTHNSPLH
>TRBJ2-7|TRBV5-1
ASSLGTAPSYEQY
>TRBJ1-4|TRBV5-4
ASSLESPVEKLF
>TRBJ1-2|TRBV19
ASRNRDRGLLYGYT
>TRBJ2-1|TRBV21-1
ASSKGTGGNEQF
>TRBJ2-2|TRBV5-1
ASRNPGLKTGELF
>TRBJ1-3|TRBV2
ANNNRDRGHGNTIY
>TRBJ1-4|TRBV4-1
ASSQEEGGSTNEKLF
>TRBJ2-7|TRBV2
ASDTRSYEQY
>TRBJ1-1|TRBV11-2
ASSLAGTGDTEAF
>TRBJ1-4|TRBV19
ASSAGGAEKLF
>TRBJ2-2|TRBV7-2
ASSLDLGQGLGEAGELF
>TRBJ2-7|TRBV24-1
ARPVASYEQY
>TRBJ1-4|TRBV23-1
ASSHSTGGYEKLF
>TRBJ1-6|TRBV15
ATRQVSNSPLH
>TRBJ2-7|TRBV7-6
ASSGGLAPTYEQY
>TRBJ2-7|TRBV9
ASSVTGGTYEQY
>TRBJ2-3|TRBV4-1
ASTRRAGEGTDTQY
>TRBJ1-4|TRBV9
ASICWGEVEKLF
>TRBJ1-1|TRBV2
ASSEALRGLTEAF
>TRBJ1-1|TRBV7-9
ASSLDPGLGNTEAF
>TRBJ2-1|TRBV5-1
ASSLGTSGSYNEQF
>TRBJ2-7|TRBV19
ASSVSGTAYEQY
>TRBJ2-7|TRBV28
ASSLRAGGGLQYEQY
>TRBJ2-3|TRBV7-9
ASSSPSGAGERDTQY
>TRBJ2-1|TRBV29-1
SVGGLAGYNEQF
>TRBJ2-7|TRBV2
ASRSGYSYEQY
>TRBJ1-2|TRBV4-3
ASSHRQGDGYT
>TRBJ1-4|TRBV21-1
ASSTGEKNEKLF